This T cell receptor (beta chain) was retrieved from a study of CD8 T cells in Susac syndrome (dated 2019 in TCRdb). Turning to the overall study: Whether CD8+ T cell activation and differentiation in Susac syndrome was antigen driven was tested using repertoire sequencing. The clonality of the CD8+ T cell repertoire was compared across over 10 healthy donors, roughly 14 Susac syndrome patients and under 19 multiple sclerosis patients. Study-wide conclusions, independent of this receptor: The TCR sequencing and HLA analysis was acknowledged to have included a relatively small number of individuals.

High-throughput TCR beta sequencing profiled peripheral blood CD8+ and CD4+ T cells from healthy donors, Susac syndrome patients and multiple sclerosis patients. The healthy donors served as controls matched for age and sex. Bulk CD8+ and CD4+ T cells were purified by magnetic negative isolation, whereas CD8+ TEMRA cells were enriched by FACS. Blood was drawn into EDTA tubes, processed within 24 hours, and PBMCs were isolated by density gradient centrifugation. PBMCs intended for TCR sequencing were frozen in liquid nitrogen and were later thawed in a 37 degrees C water bath. A purity of at least 90% was achieved for sorted or isolated CD4+, CD8+ and CD8+ TEMRA cells. RNA was extracted using the RNeasy kit, and roughly 0.5 to 1 microgram was reverse transcribed with random hexamers. TCR beta CDR3 regions were amplified with the immunoSEQ multiplex PCR assay covering 54 Vbeta and 13 Jbeta segments. Bias from PCR amplification was corrected by using a synthetic template baseline for primer optimization and for computational correction. In the authors' own workflow: Reads were annotated to V, D and J genes according to IMGT and were analyzed with immunoSEQ Analyzer, with only productive sequences retained. Clonality was computed as one minus Shannon entropy normalized by log2 of the number of productive unique sequences. Public and private clones were assessed among the 100 most prevalent clones of each patient and control. Susac-specific clones were defined as absent from healthy and MS cohorts, roughly 1,100 published viral clones and other ImmuneACCESS disease sequences. The raw public reads went through TCRdb reprocessing: fastp at Q25, MiXCR clone calling, in-frame beta chains kept. Entries that share a CDR3 protein sequence are merged under the most common genes and DNA. It is TCRdb's table, rather than the study itself, that gives the V and J calls and clone size. For this sample there are 130,000 to 150,000 distinct CDR3 sequences; about 93% appear just once. The top ten clones comprise around 0.29% of the sample.

This clonotype was seen more than once but under ten times. This receptor's antigen is unknown. It has no much larger one-base neighbor in the sample; base qualities were not kept. This clonotype originated in a human donor in good health. Material for sequencing was CD8+ T cells from PBMCs.

The CDR3 amino acid sequence is: CASLTRRNEQFF. The nucleotide sequence is given as TGTGCCAGCCTCACCCGGCGGAATGAGCAGTTCTTC. The chain links TRBV7-2 with TRBJ2-1, with the identity of the D gene unclear. The CDR3 has 12 amino acids, counting the end cysteine and phenylalanine. Just the 36-base CDR3 DNA is kept, in frame starting at base 1. V and J lose 8 bases and 7 bases, and a span of 12 bases separates them. In the germline V gene, CDR1 corresponds to SGHTA and CDR2 to FQGNSA.